The rows below give T cell receptor beta chains drawn from one sample of a study of blood T cell repertoires in COVID-19. Repertoires were generated with immunoSEQ multiplex PCR, while TCRdb's copy carries only in-frame clones and drops some. The table has 300,000 to 450,000 clones, 85% seen once. Specimen: peripheral blood. Source of these receptors: a woman aged 18-30 years with acute or convalescent COVID-19. Each CDR3 is given with its conserved first and last residue. Fields, in order: clone size, D gene, V gene, CDR3 protein. The D gene is left open where the match is weak. For some rows the clone size is stated as once, few or many, or as a class when expanded; others skip it.

NA	NA	TRBV6-5	CASSFLGGDQPQHF
NA	TRBD1	TRBV19	CASSLQGWSGTEAFF
NA	NA	TRBV18	CASSTAGGNYGYTF
NA	TRBD1	TRBV20-1	CSARTGFGYTF
NA	NA	TRBV28	CASSIGRGEEKLFF
NA	NA	TRBV28	CASNQGMEKLFF
NA	TRBD1	TRBV5-1	CASSLGRQGNGYTF
NA	TRBD2	TRBV5-1	CASSLASGDLWFYEQYF
NA	NA	TRBV28	CASSALDSSGNTIYF
NA	NA	TRBV6-4	CASRRDSSGANVLTF
NA	TRBD1	TRBV7-3	CASSPQGGEAFF
NA	TRBD2	TRBV29-1	CSVEEGRGGLNEQFF
NA	NA	TRBV5-1	CASSLVAAPPNYGYTF
few	TRBD1	TRBV2	CASTLTGGGSNEKLFF
NA	NA	TRBV29-1	CSVALVLYNEQFF
once	NA	TRBV6-4	CANIVSGAHSYNEQFF
NA	NA	TRBV1	CTSSQGGLGEKLFF
NA	TRBD1	TRBV10-1	CASSEGRGSYEQYF
NA	NA	TRBV7-9	CASSQRDNYGYTF
NA	NA	TRBV29-1	CSVVITRQTSGNTIYF
NA	NA	TRBV7-6	CASSLEQMNTEAFF
NA	NA	TRBV6-5	CASRSPEGGNSPLHF
NA	TRBD2	TRBV10-2	CASSELLAGYTTGELFF
NA	NA	TRBV7-9	CASSVGHVGGYNEQFF
once	NA	TRBV5-1	CASSLWKGNDYGYTF
NA	NA	TRBV27	CASSRQPRGPYEQYF
NA	NA	TRBV27	CASSLGRLEPQHF
NA	NA	TRBV2	CASSEGRGLFYEQYF
NA	NA	TRBV7-9	CAGGGAYEQYF
NA	TRBD1	TRBV5-1	CASSKGQGGAPSTNEKLFF
NA	TRBD1	TRBV24-1	CATSGGQTPLYEQYF
NA	TRBD2	TRBV4-1	CASSLLIAGEGSGANVLTF
NA	NA	TRBV28	CASSSTQGNEKLFF
NA	TRBD1	TRBV29-1	CSSDRGNNEQFF
NA	TRBD1	TRBV4-2	CASSQAGQGGTEAFF
NA	NA	TRBV3-1/TRBV3-2	CASRSTGNTGELFF
NA	NA	TRBV27	CASSFWRGDGNSPLHF
NA	NA	TRBV2	CASSEYGGTEAFF
NA	NA	TRBV2	CASRRLRGNYEQYF
NA	NA	TRBV28	CASSLSKIRAGGYTF